This T cell receptor beta chain is drawn from a study of neoadjuvant nivolumab and ipilimumab in lung cancer. Trimming removed 8 bases from V and 4 bases from J, with 14 bases in between. Germline values: CDR1 ENHRY, CDR2 SYGVKD. CDR3 length equals 13 residues. This clone appeared once. Its specificity is not known. Profiled with immunoSEQ multiplex PCR; TCRdb holds only in-frame clones, not every one. Counted here are 6,500 to 10,000 clones, around 79% occurring once; the ten biggest clones make up about 6.7%. Study-wide results and caveats: Pathologic regression was not significantly tied to TCR clonality.

The chain combines TRBV10-3 with TRBJ1-2; D perhaps matches TRBD1 (5 bases). The sample consisted of adjacent normal lung tissue, taken after neoadjuvant nivolumab, alone or with ipilimumab, at or shortly before surgery. The clonotype was recovered from an adult with non-small cell lung cancer. CDR3 sequence (DNA): TGTGCCATCTTGGAAAGACAGAGCTATGGCTACACCTTC. Translated: CAILERQSYGYTF.